The table lists the clone carrying this T cell receptor beta chain with many counts. Its antigen is unknown. Germline-derived CDR1 and CDR2 are LGHNA and YSLEER. V lost 4 bases to trimming and J lost 2 bases; unmatched junction nucleotides: 6. This CDR3 contains 16 residues. The time point denotes: sample taken at primary tumor resection. The donor group consisted of around 66 patients who had untreated, early-stage non-small cell lung cancer. Tumor, nontumor lung or frozen PBMC supplied whole RNA, sequenced without sorting. The study tagged each TCR cDNA molecule with a unique molecular identifier. MiXCR, run by TCRdb on the 5' RACE reads, gives a single entry per CDR3 protein. The sample contains 15,000 to 20,000 distinct CDR3 sequences, 5.5% to 6.5% of which appear only once. This entry belongs to a study of spatial heterogeneity in lung cancer. Looking at the study overall: Among detected sequences, beta-chain ones consistently exceeded alpha-chain ones in number.

Study-wide results and limits: Counts of expanded intratumoral alpha and beta TCRs tracked tumor mutation counts.

The sample here was lung tumor tissue, taken at surgery. The chain uses TRBV4-3 and TRBJ2-1, with 9 positions matching TRBD1. The source is a female donor with early-stage non-small cell lung cancer. Here the CDR3 DNA reads TGCGCCAGCAGCCCATCCGGGACAGGGACCTACAATGAGCAGTTCTTC. It is translated as CASSPSGTGTYNEQFF.